Listed below are T cell receptor beta chains from one sample, sequenced in a study of tumor and adjacent non-tumor tissue in lung cancer. TCRdb reprocessed the multiplex PCR reads via MiXCR and lists one record per CDR3 protein. In the table there are around 70,000 distinct CDR3 sequences, more than 70% of which are singletons. The source material was lung tumor tissue. These receptors were collected from a man between 60 and 75 years old with non-small cell lung cancer. The CDR3 runs from the conserved cysteine through the conserved F or W. Only some rows state a clone size, as once, few, many or a class for expanded clones.

v_gene	len	j_gene	abundance	CDR3aa
TRBV29-1	12	TRBJ2-7	NA	CGVEYSGDERYF
TRBV20-1	16	TRBJ2-2	once	CSATLNGGPETGELFF
TRBV6-5	15	TRBJ2-7	NA	CVSSYGAGQVYERYF
TRBV20-1	15	TRBJ1-1	NA	CSAQLGGYMETEALF
TRBV20-1	17	TRBJ1-4	NA	CSASSPSGGGGNEKVFF
TRBV20-1	14	TRBJ2-3	NA	CSAKTSGTTDTQYF
TRBV30	15	TRBJ2-1	few	CAWSHSMARGAGQFF
TRBV29-1	15	TRBJ2-7	NA	CRVEELRAGVDEQYF
TRBV20-1	14	TRBJ2-3	many	CSAEGSMGTDTQYF
TRBV6-5	14	TRBJ2-7	NA	CACSYEGNSYEQCF
TRBV6-2/TRBV6-3	17	TRBJ2-3	NA	CASSYYRLAVATDTQYF
TRBV20-1	16	TRBJ2-3	NA	CSASFPGLGNKDTQYF
TRBV29-1	15	TRBJ2-3	NA	CSVGGTSVLTDTQYF
TRBV14	13	TRBJ2-7	NA	CASSQVKSTLQCF
TRBV6-5	18	TRBJ2-7	many	CASSYVGGPGGDSYEQYF
TRBV20-1	13	TRBJ2-1	NA	CNASVVADNEQFF
TRBV29-1	15	TRBJ2-6	NA	CSLMVSTSGANVLTF
TRBV29-1	14	TRBJ2-5	NA	CSVSRRDLGWNQYF
TRBV30	16	TRBJ2-7	many	CAWSPLSGRSSYEQYF
TRBV12-3/TRBV12-4	15	TRBJ2-1	NA	CASSSPQWDHNEQFF
TRBV29-1	12	TRBJ1-1	NA	CMLKEGRTEAFF
TRBV20-1	13	TRBJ2-3	once	CNAERTGTGTQYF
TRBV29-1	14	TRBJ2-5	NA	CSVENRSYQESQYF
TRBV6-6	13	TRBJ1-1	NA	CASRLTGSTEAFF
TRBV14	13	TRBJ2-7	NA	CASNYGPRYEQYF
TRBV6-5	15	TRBJ2-7	NA	CVSTYSRRETAEQYF